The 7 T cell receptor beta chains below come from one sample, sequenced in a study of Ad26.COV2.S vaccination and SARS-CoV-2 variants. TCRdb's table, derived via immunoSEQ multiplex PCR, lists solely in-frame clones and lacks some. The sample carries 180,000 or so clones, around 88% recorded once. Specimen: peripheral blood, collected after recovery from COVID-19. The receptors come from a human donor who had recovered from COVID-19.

CDR3 region: CASSLAGTPGDGYTF. The DNA for the CDR3 is TGCGCCAGCAGCTTGGCCGGGACCCCCGGCGATGGCTACACCTTC. The chain carries TRBV5-1 and TRBJ1-2; D may be TRBD1 (5 bases). V lost 0 bases and J 6 bases, leaving 15 bases between the germline ends. This CDR3 contains 15 residues. CDR1 is SGHRS, CDR2 YFSETQ, per germline.

CDR3 DNA: TGTGCCAGTAGTATCCAGAGAAACACTGAAGCTTTCTTT. Residues: CASSIQRNTEAFF. The rearrangement uses TRBV19 and TRBJ1-1; D call uncertain. CDR3 length: 13 amino acids. The germline V and J ends were trimmed by 3 bases and 2 bases, with 7 bases remaining between them. Germline CDR1 is LNHDA and CDR2 is SQIVND (reference sequence).

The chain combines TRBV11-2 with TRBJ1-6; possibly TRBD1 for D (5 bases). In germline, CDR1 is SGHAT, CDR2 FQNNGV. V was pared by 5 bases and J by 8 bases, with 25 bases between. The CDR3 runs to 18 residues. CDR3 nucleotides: TGTGCCAGCAGCCGTTGGGCCCCGGGACCCTCGGGGGATTCACCCCTCCACTTT. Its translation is CASSRWAPGPSGDSPLHF.

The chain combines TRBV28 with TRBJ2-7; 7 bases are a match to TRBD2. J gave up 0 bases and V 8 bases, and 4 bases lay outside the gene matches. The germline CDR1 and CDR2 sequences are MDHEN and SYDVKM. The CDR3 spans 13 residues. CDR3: CASGAGSSYEQYF. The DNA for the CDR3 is TGTGCCAGCGGAGCGGGGAGCTCCTACGAGCAGTACTTC.

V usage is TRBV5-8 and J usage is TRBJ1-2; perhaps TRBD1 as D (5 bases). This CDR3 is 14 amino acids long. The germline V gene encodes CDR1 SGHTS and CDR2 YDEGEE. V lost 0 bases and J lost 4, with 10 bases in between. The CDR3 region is CASSLVGGSYGYTF. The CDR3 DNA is TGTGCCAGCAGCTTGGTGGGGGGTAGCTATGGCTACACCTTC.

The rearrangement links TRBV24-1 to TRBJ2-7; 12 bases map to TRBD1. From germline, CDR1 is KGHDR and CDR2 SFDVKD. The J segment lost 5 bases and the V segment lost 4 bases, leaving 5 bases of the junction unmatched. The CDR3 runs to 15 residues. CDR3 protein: CATSDVGDRGHEQYF. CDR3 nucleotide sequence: TGTGCCACCAGTGACGTGGGGGACAGGGGGCACGAGCAGTACTTC.

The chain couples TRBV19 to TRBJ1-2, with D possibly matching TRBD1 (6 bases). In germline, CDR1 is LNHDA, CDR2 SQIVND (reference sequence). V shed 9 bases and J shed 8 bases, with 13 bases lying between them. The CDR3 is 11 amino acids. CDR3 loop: CASQGGGGYTF. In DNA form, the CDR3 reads TGTGCCAGCCAAGGGGGGGGCGGCTACACCTTC.